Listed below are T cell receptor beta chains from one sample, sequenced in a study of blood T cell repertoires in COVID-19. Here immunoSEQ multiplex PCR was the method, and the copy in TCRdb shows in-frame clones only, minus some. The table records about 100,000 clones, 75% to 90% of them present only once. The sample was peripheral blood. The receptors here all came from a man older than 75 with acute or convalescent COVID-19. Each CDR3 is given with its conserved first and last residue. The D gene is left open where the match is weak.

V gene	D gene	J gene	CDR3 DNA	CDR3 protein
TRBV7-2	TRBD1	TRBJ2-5	TGTGCCAGCAGCGTTAGGACAGGGCGGCAAGAGACCCAGTACTTC	CASSVRTGRQETQYF
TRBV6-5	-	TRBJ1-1	TGTGCCAGCATAGCTTCTCTGAGCACTGAAGCTTTCTTT	CASIASLSTEAFF
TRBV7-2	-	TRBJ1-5	TGTGCCAGCAGCTCACAGAAGGGGAGCAATCAGCCCCAGCATTTT	CASSSQKGSNQPQHF
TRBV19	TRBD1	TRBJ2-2	TGTGCCAGTATGGGGGGACAGGGTTCAGGCGGGGAGCTGTTTTTT	CASMGGQGSGGELFF
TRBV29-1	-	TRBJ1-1	TGCAGCGTTCTAGGTCGCAACACCGAGAACACTGAAGCTTTCTTT	CSVLGRNTENTEAFF
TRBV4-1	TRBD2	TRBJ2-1	TGCGCCAGCAGCCAACTTGATATGGGACTAGCGGGAGTCCATGAGCAGTTCTTC	CASSQLDMGLAGVHEQFF
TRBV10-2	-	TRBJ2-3	TGCGCCAGCACGAGCACAGATACGCAGTATTTT	CASTSTDTQYF
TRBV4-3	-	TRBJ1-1	TGCGCCAGCAGCCAAGGGGTTACTGGGACATTGAACACTGAAGCTTTCTTT	CASSQGVTGTLNTEAFF
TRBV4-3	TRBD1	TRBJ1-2	TGCGCCAGCAGCCAAGCCTACAGGACAGGGAACTATGGCTACACCTTC	CASSQAYRTGNYGYTF
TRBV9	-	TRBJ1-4	TGTGCCAGCAGCCTACGATCGGGGGTAGCGGATGAAAAACTGTTTTTT	CASSLRSGVADEKLFF
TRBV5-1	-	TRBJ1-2	TGCGCCAGCAGCTTGGCTCGGGGAATTAACTATGGCTACACCTTC	CASSLARGINYGYTF
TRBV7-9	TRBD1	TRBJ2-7	TGTGCCAGCAGCTTTGGGACAGTCAGCCACGAGCAGTACTTC	CASSFGTVSHEQYF
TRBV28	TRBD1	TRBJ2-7	TGTGCCAGCAGTCCCTCCGGGACAGGGGGCTACGAGCAGTACTTC	CASSPSGTGGYEQYF
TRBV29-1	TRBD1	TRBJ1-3	TGCAGCGTATTCGACAGGGGGCTTGGAAACACCATATATTTT	CSVFDRGLGNTIYF
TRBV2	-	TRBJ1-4	TGTGCCAGCAATCCGCGAGTTGCAACTAATGAAAAACTGTTTTTT	CASNPRVATNEKLFF
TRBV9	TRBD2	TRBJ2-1	TGTGCCAGCACCCCGGGACTAAGACAAGTTGAGCAGTTCTTC	CASTPGLRQVEQFF
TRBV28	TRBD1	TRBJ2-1	TGTGCCAGCAGTTACGGGCAGGGGGCAAGGGAGCAGTTCTTC	CASSYGQGAREQFF
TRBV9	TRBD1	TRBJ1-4	TGTGCCAGCAGCGCCCGGGACAGGGATGAAAAACTGTTTTTT	CASSARDRDEKLFF
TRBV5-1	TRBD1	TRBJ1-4	TGCGCCAGCAGCTCGACAGGGAATGCTAATGAAAAACTGTTTTTT	CASSSTGNANEKLFF
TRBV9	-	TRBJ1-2	TGTGCCAGCAGCGTAGCTACGGCAGGGAACTATGGCTACACCTTC	CASSVATAGNYGYTF
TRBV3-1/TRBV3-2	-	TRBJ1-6	TGTGCCAGCAGCCAAGGAGCAAATTCACCCCTCCACTTT	CASSQGANSPLHF
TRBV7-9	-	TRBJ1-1	TGTGCCAGCACCATCCTCGACAGTGACCGATTCTTT	CASTILDSDRFF